This T cell receptor beta chain was recovered during a study of cytomegalovirus exposure and HLA in healthy donors. Study details: There were about 86 million unique TCRs (from HLA-typed donors) in an early data release.

Study-wide points: Generally TCR sequences proved uncommon, though certain public TCRs appeared in numerous donors.

On this clone itself: Its antigen is as yet unknown.

Trimming pared 2 bases from V and 7 bases from J, leaving 18 bases between. The germline gives CDR1 MNHNY, CDR2 SVGAGI (reference sequence). This CDR3 is 15 amino acids long. The PCR had 60 Vbeta and 13 Jbeta primers. This table comes from immunoSEQ multiplex PCR, and its TCRdb copy is limited to in-frame clones, with some not included. The table shows 100,000 to 150,000 clones, with around 77% occurring only once. Sequenced material: PBMCs. This sequence was found in a woman aged 55-69 years in good health and CMV-seronegative. V usage is TRBV6-6 and J usage is TRBJ2-7, with D possibly TRBD1 on 5 matching bases. The CDR3 protein is CASSYVSLGPGEQYF. The CDR3 coding sequence is TGTGCCAGCAGTTACGTGAGCCTCGGTCCAGGGGAGCAGTACTTC.